What follows are 23 T cell receptor beta chains derived from one specimen sequenced in a study of cytomegalovirus exposure and HLA in healthy donors (dated by TCRdb to about 2017). Library creation used the immunoSEQ multiplex PCR assay. A mixture of 60 forward primers for TCR Vbeta segments and 13 reverse primers for TCR Jbeta segments was used in the multiplex PCR. In its TCRdb copy, this immuneACCESS table keeps in-frame sequences only and misses some clones. Where compared with another copy, unresolved V genes explain less than half of these, and the others have no known cause. Here the sample has approximately 100,000 clones; about two thirds occur a single time. Jointly, the top ten make up 2.8% of the sample. The sequenced material came from PBMCs. Every receptor here comes from a female donor in good health and CMV-seronegative.

The chain employs TRBV19 and TRBJ2-3, with 9 bases identical to TRBD1. This CDR3 has 14 amino acids. The V segment lost 10 bases and the J segment 3 bases; nucleotides outside the gene matches: 8. Germline V lookup: CDR1 LNHDA, CDR2 SQIVND (reference sequence). CDR3 sequence: CATMYRGRTDTQYF. For the CDR3, the DNA is TGTGCCACCATGTACAGGGGGCGAACAGATACGCAGTATTTT.

The rearrangement joins TRBV7-2 to TRBJ2-7, with 8 bases identical to TRBD1. The CDR3 consists of 15 residues. The junction had 2 bases not matched to a gene; V was cut back by 1 base and J by 0 bases. Germline CDR1 is SGHTA and CDR2 is FQGNSA. The CDR3, as DNA: TGTGCCAGCAGCTTAGGGGACAGGTTCTCCTACGAGCAGTACTTC. Translating gives CASSLGDRFSYEQYF.

J is TRBJ2-1 and V is TRBV9, with 12 bases matching TRBD2. V dropped 0 bases and J dropped 10; count of bases not matched to a gene: 2. Per the germline V gene, CDR1 is SGDLS and CDR2 is YYNGEE. The CDR3 covers 14 residues. CDR3 amino acids: CASSVATSGREQFF. In DNA, the CDR3 is TGTGCCAGCAGCGTAGCGACTAGCGGGAGAGAGCAGTTCTTC.

The chain joins TRBV19 to TRBJ2-7; D might be TRBD2 (7 bases). The germline V gene encodes CDR1 LNHDA and CDR2 SQIVND (reference sequence). Trimming left V 6 bases short and J 1 base short, with 13 bases between. This CDR3 has 14 amino acids. CDR3 DNA: TGTGCCAGTAGCCAAGGGGGGGGATCCTACGAGCAGTACTTC. As protein: CASSQGGGSYEQYF.

The CDR3 loop is CASSFPPGSSGPWGETQYF. The DNA of the CDR3 is TGTGCCAGCAGTTTTCCGCCGGGGTCTAGCGGGCCCTGGGGGGAGACCCAGTACTTC. The chain links TRBV28 to TRBJ2-5; TRBD2 agrees at 8 bases. Germline V gives CDR1 MDHEN, CDR2 SYDVKM. The CDR3 spans 19 residues. The J segment lost 5 bases and the V segment lost 3 bases, leaving 20 bases of the junction unmatched.

J is TRBJ2-5 and V is TRBV11-2, with 13 nucleotides matching TRBD2. This CDR3 is 15 amino acids long. CDR1 and CDR2 from the germline V gene are SGHAT and FQNNGV. The J segment lost 5 bases and the V segment lost 5 bases, leaving 5 bases of the junction unmatched. The CDR3 nucleotides read TGTGCCAGCAGCCCCGGACTAGCGGGAGCCGAGACCCAGTACTTC. It specifies CASSPGLAGAETQYF.

The V call is TRBV7-2, the J call TRBJ1-1, with TRBD1 as a possible D gene (6 bases). V was cut by 1 base and J by 10 bases, with 10 bases left in between. This CDR3 is built from 12 residues. Germline CDR1 reads SGHTA; CDR2 reads FQGNSA. The DNA of the CDR3 is TGTGCCAGCAGCTTAGAAACAGGGCGAGCTTTCTTT. Its protein is CASSLETGRAFF.

This clone was seen once. The chain uses TRBV7-2 and TRBJ2-7; TRBD1 aligns across 7 bases. Germline lookup yields CDR1 SGHTA and CDR2 FQGNSA. Losses at the gene ends were 3 bases for V and 2 bases for J; bases not matched to a gene: 4. This CDR3 has 14 residues. The CDR3 DNA is TGTGCCAGCAGCTTCTCCGGGACAGCCTACGAGCAGTACTTC. It codes for CASSFSGTAYEQYF. The entire variable domain, with the rest obtained from reference TRBV7-2 and TRBJ2-7, is as follows: GAGVSQSPSNKVTEKGKDVELRCDPISGHTALYWYRQSLGQGLEFLIYFQGNSAPDKSGLPSDRFSAERTGGSVSTLTIQRTQQEDSAVYLCASSFSGTAYEQYFGPGTRLTVT.

This CDR3 is CASSQVGSSYEQYF. The CDR3, as DNA: TGTGCCAGCAGCCAAGTGGGGAGCTCCTACGAGCAGTACTTC. V and J are TRBV4-2 and TRBJ2-5; the D gene is possibly TRBD2 (5 bases). With the DNA end fitting TRBJ2-7 better, the J assignment may be wrong. The germline CDR1 and CDR2 sequences are LGHNA and YNFKEQ. CDR3 length: 14 amino acids.

The chain couples TRBV19 to TRBJ2-3; weak D call: TRBD2 (6 bases). V lost 4 bases and J lost 4, with 9 bases in between. The CDR3 covers 13 residues. Looked up from germline, CDR1 is LNHDA and CDR2 is SQIVND (reference sequence). CDR3 amino acids: CASSTGTPDTQYF. Here the CDR3 DNA reads TGTGCCAGTAGTACCGGGACTCCAGATACGCAGTATTTT.

The chain couples TRBV7-9 to TRBJ2-5, with 11 bases aligning to TRBD2. The trim removed 1 base at V and 3 bases at J, leaving 4 bases unmatched. The germline V gene has CDR1 SEHNR and CDR2 FQNEAQ (reference sequence). The length of the CDR3 is 16 residues. CDR3 region: CASSLVLAGGEETQYF. The CDR3 DNA reads TGTGCCAGCAGCTTAGTGCTAGCGGGAGGTGAAGAGACCCAGTACTTC.

This chain joins TRBV7-9 and TRBJ1-2, with 11 bases that match TRBD1. With V trimmed by 6 bases and J by 6 bases, 6 bases remained unmatched. The CDR3 is 14 residues long. CDR1 is SEHNR, CDR2 FQNEAQ, per germline (reference sequence). The chain's CDR3 is CASSQDRGHNGYTF. In DNA, the CDR3 is TGTGCCAGCAGTCAGGACAGGGGGCATAATGGCTACACCTTC.

This clone was seen just once. J is TRBJ2-3 and V is TRBV28; D is unresolved. Germline lookup yields CDR1 MDHEN and CDR2 SYDVKM. V was trimmed by 7 bases and J by 6 bases, leaving 11 bases between them. This CDR3 is built from 12 residues. DNA for the CDR3: TGTGCCAGCACTCCCGGTTGGGATACGCAGTATTTT. This codes for CASTPGWDTQYF.

The chain links TRBV21-1 to TRBJ2-1; the table assigns TRBD2, which was not confirmed against the DNA. TRBV21-1 counts as a pseudogene. The CDR3 is 18 amino acids. In DNA form, the CDR3 reads TGTGCCAGCAGCTCCAACCTCCCCCCAGCGCCATACTACAATGAGCAGTTCTTC. It encodes CASSSNLPPAPYYNEQFF.

The chain links TRBV11-2 to TRBJ1-4; a weak D match, TRBD1 (5 bases). Trimming stripped 4 bases from V and 10 bases from J, with 25 bases between. From germline, CDR1 is SGHAT and CDR2 FQNNGV. The length of the CDR3 is 17 residues. The CDR3 DNA reads TGTGCCAGCAGCTCCCACGGGTCCTCAAACGGGGGGGGAAAACTGTTTTTT. Protein sequence: CASSSHGSSNGGGKLFF.

The chain employs TRBV5-1 and TRBJ1-3; the match to TRBD1 covers 10 bases. V lost 0 bases, J lost 4 bases, and 4 bases stayed unmatched. CDR1 and CDR2 (germline): SGHRS, YFSETQ. The CDR3 is made up of 16 amino acids. As DNA, the CDR3 is TGCGCCAGCAGCTTGGAAGGACAGGGGGGAGGAAACACCATATATTTT. Translated, it gives CASSLEGQGGGNTIYF.

This chain connects TRBV6-5 to TRBJ2-3, with TRBD2 identical over 11 bases. CDR1 MNHEY and CDR2 SVGAGI come from the germline V gene. The CDR3 extends over 16 amino acids. The V and J ends lost 0 bases and 6 bases, in that order; junction bases with no gene match: 5. The CDR3 DNA follows: TGTGCCAGCAGTTACTCGAGACTAGCGGGAAGTGATACGCAGTATTTT. Its translation: CASSYSRLAGSDTQYF.

V usage is TRBV19 and J usage is TRBJ2-2, with TRBD2 identical over 11 bases. Germline V CDR1 and CDR2: LNHDA, SQIVND (reference sequence). CDR3 length: 15 residues. The V gene end was trimmed by 5 bases and the J gene end by 6 bases; junction bases not matched to a gene: 5. The CDR3 DNA follows: TGTGCCAGTAGTCCCCTAGCGGGAGGATCCGGGGAGCTGTTTTTT. Its protein is CASSPLAGGSGELFF.

The V gene is TRBV7-9, the J gene TRBJ1-1; TRBD1 aligns across 10 bases. Losses at the gene ends were 7 bases for V and 4 bases for J; bases not matched to a gene: 3. Looked up from germline, CDR1 is SEHNR and CDR2 is FQNEAQ (reference sequence). The CDR3 is 13 amino acids. CDR3 in amino acids: CASTRTGGTEAFF. CDR3 DNA sequence: TGTGCCAGCACCAGGACAGGGGGCACTGAAGCTTTCTTT.

This clone was seen a handful of times. The chain links TRBV15 to TRBJ2-5, with D possibly being TRBD2 (5 bases). V was clipped by 3 bases and J by 7 bases, with 9 bases between them. The CDR3 covers 12 residues. Germline lookup yields CDR1 LNHNV and CDR2 YYDKDF (reference sequence). CDR3 coding DNA: TGTGCCACCAGCAGGGAGGCCGGGACCCAGTACTTC. Translated, it gives CATSREAGTQYF.

The rearrangement joins TRBV5-1 to TRBJ2-7; weak D call: TRBD2 (5 bases). The CDR3 loop spans 14 amino acids. Germline V gene lookup returns CDR1 SGHRS and CDR2 YFSETQ. V gave up 5 bases and J gave up 0 bases, with 12 bases separating them. The CDR3 nucleotides read TGCGCCAGCAGGGGAGCGACCAGCTCCTACGAGCAGTACTTC. Protein: CASRGATSSYEQYF.

The chain uses TRBV4-3 and TRBJ1-5; no definite D call. Germline CDR1 LGHNA, CDR2 YSLEER. This CDR3 contains 15 residues. With 0 bases removed from V and 0 bases from J, the gap between germline ends came to 6 bases. CDR3 sequence (DNA): TGCGCCAGCAGCCAAGAGGCCGATAGCAATCAGCCCCAGCATTTT. Amino acid sequence: CASSQEADSNQPQHF.

This clone was counted between two and nine times. The rearrangement joins TRBV9 to TRBJ1-1, with D tentatively TRBD1 (5 bases). Germline V gives CDR1 SGDLS, CDR2 YYNGEE. The V gene lost 2 bases and the J gene lost 8 bases, with 13 bases spanning the gap. CDR3 length: 13 residues. The CDR3 is CASSVQGKGEAFF. The CDR3 DNA reads as TGTGCCAGCAGCGTCCAGGGAAAGGGCGAAGCTTTCTTT. Using reference TRBV9 and TRBJ1-1 for the parts outside the CDR3, the full variable domain is DSGVTQTPKHLITATGQRVTLRCSPRSGDLSVYWYQQSLDQGLQFLIQYYNGEERAKGNILERFSAQQFPDLHSELNLSSLELGDSALYFCASSVQGKGEAFFGQGTRLTVV.